Included here is one T cell receptor beta chain sequence, with context. As yet, its antigen is unknown. This specimen comes from a study of OX40 agonist ivuxolimab in advanced cancers. Per germline, CDR1 MGHDK and CDR2 SYGVNS. With 1 base removed from V and 2 bases from J, the gap between germline ends came to 14 bases. The CDR3 covers 16 residues. Some clones are missing from TCRdb's copy, which holds only in-frame ones; the method was immunoSEQ multiplex PCR. Among over 65,000 clones listed, 85% to 95% were seen once. Study outcomes and limitations: Expanded clones were, on average, more numerous in CD8+ T cells than in CD4+.

This chain links TRBV25-1 with TRBJ2-5; D assignment may be TRBD1 or TRBD2 (5 bases each). Here the sequenced sample was CD4+ or CD8+ T cells sorted from blood, taken in a trial of the OX40 agonist ivuxolimab. The sequence was obtained from an adult with an advanced solid tumor such as melanoma, head and neck, liver or kidney cancer. As DNA, the CDR3 is TGTGCCAGCAGTGAATCAGTCAGATGGGGGCAAGAGACCCAGTACTTC. Its translation: CASSESVRWGQETQYF. The whole variable domain, filled in from reference TRBV25-1 and TRBJ2-5, reads EADIYQTPRYLVIGTGKKITLECSQTMGHDKMYWYQQDPGMELHLIHYSYGVNSTEKGDLSSESTVSRIRTEHFPLTLESARPSHTSQYLCASSESVRWGQETQYFGPGTRLLVL.